The source of this TCR beta chain is a study of cytomegalovirus exposure and HLA in healthy donors. In the study overall: T cells numbering 150 million to 200 million yielded more than 100 million unique TCR beta sequences in an earlier analysis.

Germline CDR1 reads SGHTA; CDR2 reads FQGTGA. The V end lost 4 bases, the J end lost 5 bases, and 14 bases lay between the germline ends. The CDR3 runs to 14 residues. A word on this clone: What it recognizes is unknown.

With 60 Vbeta and 13 Jbeta primers, the PCR was carried out. Measured with immunoSEQ multiplex PCR; TCRdb has only the in-frame clones, and not every one. The sample includes under 150,000 clones, over 60% of them seen just once. Whole-study findings and limits: By HLA locus, TCR association rates varied in a later analysis, with DRB1 showing the most and HLA-C the fewest. Most CMV-associated TCR beta chains appeared HLA-restricted in a later analysis. A cluster of highly shared sequence variants was likely a sequencing artifact.

The TCR originated in a young man in good health and CMV-seronegative. The rearrangement joins TRBV7-3 to TRBJ1-1; the D is unclear. Material: PBMCs. Here the CDR3 reads CASSYAGGVTEAFF. The CDR3 coding sequence is TGTGCCAGCAGCTACGCGGGTGGGGTGACTGAAGCTTTCTTT.